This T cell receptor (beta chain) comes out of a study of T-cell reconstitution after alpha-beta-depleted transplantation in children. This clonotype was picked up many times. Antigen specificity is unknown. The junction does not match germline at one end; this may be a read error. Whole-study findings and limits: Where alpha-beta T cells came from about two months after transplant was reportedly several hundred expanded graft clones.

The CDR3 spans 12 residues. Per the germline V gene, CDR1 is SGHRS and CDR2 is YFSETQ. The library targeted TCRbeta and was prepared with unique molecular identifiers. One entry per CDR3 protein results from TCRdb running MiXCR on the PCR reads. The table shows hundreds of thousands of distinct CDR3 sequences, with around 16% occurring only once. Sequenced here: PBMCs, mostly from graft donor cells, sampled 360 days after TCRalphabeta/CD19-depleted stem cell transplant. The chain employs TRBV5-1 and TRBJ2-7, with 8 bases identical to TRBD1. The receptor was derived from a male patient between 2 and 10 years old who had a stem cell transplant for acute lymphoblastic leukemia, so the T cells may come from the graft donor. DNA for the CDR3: TGTGCCAGCAGTTTGGACAGGGACGAGCAGTACTTC. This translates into CASSLDRDEQYF.